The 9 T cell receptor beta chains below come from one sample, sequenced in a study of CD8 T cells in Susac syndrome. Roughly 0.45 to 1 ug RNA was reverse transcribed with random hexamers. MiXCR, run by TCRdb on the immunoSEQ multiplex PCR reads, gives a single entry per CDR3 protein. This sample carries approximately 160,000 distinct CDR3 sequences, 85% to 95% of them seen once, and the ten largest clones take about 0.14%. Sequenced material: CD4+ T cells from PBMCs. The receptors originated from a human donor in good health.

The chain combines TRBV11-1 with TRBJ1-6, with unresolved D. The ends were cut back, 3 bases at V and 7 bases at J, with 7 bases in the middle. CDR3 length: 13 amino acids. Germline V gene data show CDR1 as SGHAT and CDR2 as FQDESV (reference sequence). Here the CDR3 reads CASSLRENSPLHF. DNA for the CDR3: TGTGCCAGCAGCTTGAGGGAAAATTCACCCCTCCACTTT.

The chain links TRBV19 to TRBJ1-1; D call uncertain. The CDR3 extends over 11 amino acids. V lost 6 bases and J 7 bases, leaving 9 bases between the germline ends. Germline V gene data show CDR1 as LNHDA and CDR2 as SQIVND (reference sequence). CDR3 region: CASSERIEAFF. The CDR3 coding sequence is TGTGCCAGTAGCGAAAGGATTGAAGCTTTCTTT.

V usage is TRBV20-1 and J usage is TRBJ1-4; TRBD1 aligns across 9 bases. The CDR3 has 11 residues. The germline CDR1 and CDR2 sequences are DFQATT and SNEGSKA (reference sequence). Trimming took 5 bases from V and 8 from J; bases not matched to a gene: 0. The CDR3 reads CSAGTGEKLFF. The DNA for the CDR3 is TGCAGTGCTGGGACAGGGGAAAAACTGTTTTTT.

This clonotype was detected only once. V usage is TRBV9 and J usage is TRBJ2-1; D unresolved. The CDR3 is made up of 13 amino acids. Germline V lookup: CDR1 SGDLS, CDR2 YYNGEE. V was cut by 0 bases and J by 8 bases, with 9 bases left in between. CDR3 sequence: CASSVVGSDEQFF. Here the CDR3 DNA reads TGTGCCAGCAGCGTAGTGGGGTCCGATGAGCAGTTCTTC.

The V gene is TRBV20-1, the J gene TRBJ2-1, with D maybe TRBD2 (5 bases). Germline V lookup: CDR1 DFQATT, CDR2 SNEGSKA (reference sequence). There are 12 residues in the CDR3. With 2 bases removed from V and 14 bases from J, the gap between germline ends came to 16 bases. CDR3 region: CSARWSGLREFF. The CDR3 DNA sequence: TGCAGTGCTAGATGGTCCGGTCTGAGGGAGTTCTTC.

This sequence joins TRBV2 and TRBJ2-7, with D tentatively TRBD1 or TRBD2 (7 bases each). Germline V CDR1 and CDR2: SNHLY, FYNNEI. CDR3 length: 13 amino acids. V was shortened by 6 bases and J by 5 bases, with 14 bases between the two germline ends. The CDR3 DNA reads TGTGCCAGCAGAAACCAGGGGGGGCACGAGCAGTACTTC. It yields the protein CASRNQGGHEQYF.

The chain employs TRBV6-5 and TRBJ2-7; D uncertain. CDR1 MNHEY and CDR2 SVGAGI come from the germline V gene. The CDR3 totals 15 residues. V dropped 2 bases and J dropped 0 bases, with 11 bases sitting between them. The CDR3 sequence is CASSYPGRSSYEQYF. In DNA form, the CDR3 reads TGTGCCAGCAGTTACCCGGGTAGAAGCTCCTACGAGCAGTACTTC.

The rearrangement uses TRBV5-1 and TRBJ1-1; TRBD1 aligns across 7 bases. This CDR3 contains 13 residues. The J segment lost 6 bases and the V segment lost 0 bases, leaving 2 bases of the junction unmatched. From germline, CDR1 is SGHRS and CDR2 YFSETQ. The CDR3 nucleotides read TGCGCCAGCAGCTTGGACAGGGGTCCTGAAGCTTTCTTT. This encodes CASSLDRGPEAFF.

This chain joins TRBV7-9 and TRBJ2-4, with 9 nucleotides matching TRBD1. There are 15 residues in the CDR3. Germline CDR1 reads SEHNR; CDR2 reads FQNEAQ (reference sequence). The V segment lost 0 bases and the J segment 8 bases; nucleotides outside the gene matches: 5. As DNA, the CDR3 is TGTGCCAGCAGCTTAGCTTTAGACAGGGGGGACATTCAGTACTTC. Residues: CASSLALDRGDIQYF.